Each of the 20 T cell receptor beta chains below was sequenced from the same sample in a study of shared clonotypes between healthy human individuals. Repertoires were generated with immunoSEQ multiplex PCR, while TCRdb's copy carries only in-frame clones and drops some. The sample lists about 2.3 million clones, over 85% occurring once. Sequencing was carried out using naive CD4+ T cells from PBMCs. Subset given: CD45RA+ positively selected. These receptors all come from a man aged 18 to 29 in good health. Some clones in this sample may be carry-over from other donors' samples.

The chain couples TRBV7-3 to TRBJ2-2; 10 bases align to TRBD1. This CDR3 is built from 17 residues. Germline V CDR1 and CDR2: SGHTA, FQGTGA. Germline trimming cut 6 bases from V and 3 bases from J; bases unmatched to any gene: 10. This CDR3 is CASRRDRGPVDTGELFF. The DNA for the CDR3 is TGTGCCAGCAGACGTGACAGGGGGCCGGTGGACACCGGGGAGCTGTTTTTT.

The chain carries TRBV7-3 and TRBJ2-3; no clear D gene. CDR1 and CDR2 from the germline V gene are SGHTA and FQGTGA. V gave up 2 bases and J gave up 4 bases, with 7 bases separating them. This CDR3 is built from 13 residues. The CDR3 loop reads CASSLYAADTQYF. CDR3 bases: TGTGCCAGCAGCTTATATGCAGCAGATACGCAGTATTTT.

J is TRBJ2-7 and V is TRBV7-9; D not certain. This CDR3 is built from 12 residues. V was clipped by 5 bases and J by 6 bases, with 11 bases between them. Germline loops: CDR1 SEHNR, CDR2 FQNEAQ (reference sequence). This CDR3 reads CASSTTTSEQYF. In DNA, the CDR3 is TGTGCCAGCAGCACCACGACGAGCGAGCAGTACTTC.

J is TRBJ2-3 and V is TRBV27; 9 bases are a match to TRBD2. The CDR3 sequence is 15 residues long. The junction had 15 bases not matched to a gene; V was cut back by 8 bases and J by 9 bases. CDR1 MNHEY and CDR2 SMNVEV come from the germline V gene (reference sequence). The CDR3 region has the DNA TGTGCCAGCGCTCCTCTGGCGGGAGGGGCGCGCACGCAGTATTTT. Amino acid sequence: CASAPLAGGARTQYF.

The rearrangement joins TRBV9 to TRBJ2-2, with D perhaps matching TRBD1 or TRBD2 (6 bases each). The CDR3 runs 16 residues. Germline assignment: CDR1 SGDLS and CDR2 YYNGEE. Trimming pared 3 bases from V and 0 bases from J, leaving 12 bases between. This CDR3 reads CASSARGPTNTGELFF. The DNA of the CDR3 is TGTGCCAGCAGCGCCCGGGGGCCCACGAACACCGGGGAGCTGTTTTTT.

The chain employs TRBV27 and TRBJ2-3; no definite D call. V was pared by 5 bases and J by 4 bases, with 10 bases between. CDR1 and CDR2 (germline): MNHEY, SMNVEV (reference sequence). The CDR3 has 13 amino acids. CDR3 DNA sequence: TGTGCCAGCAGTCAAAGAGTGGCAGATACGCAGTATTTT. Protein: CASSQRVADTQYF.

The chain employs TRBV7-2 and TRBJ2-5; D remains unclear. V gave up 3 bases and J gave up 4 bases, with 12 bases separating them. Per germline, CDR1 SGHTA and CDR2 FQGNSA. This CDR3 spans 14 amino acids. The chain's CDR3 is CASSFGRWSETQYF. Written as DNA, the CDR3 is TGTGCCAGCAGCTTTGGACGCTGGTCAGAGACCCAGTACTTC. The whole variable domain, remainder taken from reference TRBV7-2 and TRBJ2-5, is GAGVSQSPSNKVTEKGKDVELRCDPISGHTALYWYRQSLGQGLEFLIYFQGNSAPDKSGLPSDRFSAERTGGSVSTLTIQRTQQEDSAVYLCASSFGRWSETQYFGPGTRLLVL.

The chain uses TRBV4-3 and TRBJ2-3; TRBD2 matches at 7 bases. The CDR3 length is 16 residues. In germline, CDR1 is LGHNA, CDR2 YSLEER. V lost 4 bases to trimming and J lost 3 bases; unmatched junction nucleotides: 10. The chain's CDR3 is CASSLEAGLLTDTQYF. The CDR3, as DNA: TGCGCCAGCAGCCTCGAAGCGGGGCTTTTAACAGATACGCAGTATTTT.

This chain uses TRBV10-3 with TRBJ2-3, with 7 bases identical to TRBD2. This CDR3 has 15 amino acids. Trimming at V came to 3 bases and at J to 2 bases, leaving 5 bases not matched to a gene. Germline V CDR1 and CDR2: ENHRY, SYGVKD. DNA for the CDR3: TGTGCCATCAGTGAAGCAGGGAGGGACACAGATACGCAGTATTTT. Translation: CAISEAGRDTDTQYF.

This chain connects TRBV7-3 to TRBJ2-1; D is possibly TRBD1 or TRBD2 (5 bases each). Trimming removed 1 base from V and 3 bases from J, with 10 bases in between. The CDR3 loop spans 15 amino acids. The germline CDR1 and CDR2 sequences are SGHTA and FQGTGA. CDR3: CASSLNGADYNEQFF. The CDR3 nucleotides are TGTGCCAGCAGCTTAAACGGGGCGGACTACAATGAGCAGTTCTTC.

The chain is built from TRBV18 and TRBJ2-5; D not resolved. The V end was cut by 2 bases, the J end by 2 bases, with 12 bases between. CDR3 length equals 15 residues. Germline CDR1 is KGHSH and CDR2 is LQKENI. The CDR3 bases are TGTGCCAGCTCACCAGGGCTCGGGTCGCAAGAGACCCAGTACTTC. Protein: CASSPGLGSQETQYF.

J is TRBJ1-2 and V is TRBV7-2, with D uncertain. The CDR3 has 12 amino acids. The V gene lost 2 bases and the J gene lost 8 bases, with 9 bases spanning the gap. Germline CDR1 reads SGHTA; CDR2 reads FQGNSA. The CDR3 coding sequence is TGTGCCAGCAGCTTATTCTCACGGGGCTACACCTTC. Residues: CASSLFSRGYTF.

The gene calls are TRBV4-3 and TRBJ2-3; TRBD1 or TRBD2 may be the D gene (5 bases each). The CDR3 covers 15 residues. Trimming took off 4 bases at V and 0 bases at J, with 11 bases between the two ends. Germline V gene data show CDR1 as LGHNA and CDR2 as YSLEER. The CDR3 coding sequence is TGCGCCAGCAGCCGCCAAGAGGGGAGCACAGATACGCAGTATTTT. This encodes CASSRQEGSTDTQYF.

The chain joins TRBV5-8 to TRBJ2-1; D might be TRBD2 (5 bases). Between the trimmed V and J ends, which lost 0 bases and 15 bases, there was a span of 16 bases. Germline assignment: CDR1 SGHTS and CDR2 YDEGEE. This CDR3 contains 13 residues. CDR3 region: CASSLGEGRRRFF. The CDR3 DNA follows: TGTGCCAGCAGCTTGGGTGAGGGTCGAAGGAGGTTCTTC.

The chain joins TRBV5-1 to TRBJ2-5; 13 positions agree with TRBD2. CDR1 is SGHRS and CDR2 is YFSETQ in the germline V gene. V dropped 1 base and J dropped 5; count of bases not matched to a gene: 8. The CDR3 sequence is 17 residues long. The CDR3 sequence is CASSLLPGTSGVETQYF. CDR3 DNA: TGCGCCAGCAGCTTGCTGCCCGGGACTAGCGGGGTGGAGACCCAGTACTTC.

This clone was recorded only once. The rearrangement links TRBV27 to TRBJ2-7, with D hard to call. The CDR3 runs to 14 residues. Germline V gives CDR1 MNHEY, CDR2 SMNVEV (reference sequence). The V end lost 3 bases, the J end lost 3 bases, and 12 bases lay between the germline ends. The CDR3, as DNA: TGTGCCAGCAGTTTTAGAAGAGCAAACTACGAGCAGTACTTC. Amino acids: CASSFRRANYEQYF.

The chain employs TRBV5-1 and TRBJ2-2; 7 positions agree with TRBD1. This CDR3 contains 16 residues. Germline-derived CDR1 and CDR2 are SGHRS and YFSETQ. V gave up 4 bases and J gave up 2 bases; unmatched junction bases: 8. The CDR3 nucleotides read TGCGCCAGCAGCAGAACGGGACAGAGTAACACCGGGGAGCTGTTTTTT. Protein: CASSRTGQSNTGELFF.

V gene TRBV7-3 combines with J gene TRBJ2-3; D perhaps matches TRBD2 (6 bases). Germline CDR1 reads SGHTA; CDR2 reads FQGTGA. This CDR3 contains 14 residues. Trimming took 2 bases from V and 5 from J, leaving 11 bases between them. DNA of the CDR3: TGTGCCAGCAGCTTAGGGATTAGCGGAGATACGCAGTATTTT. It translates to CASSLGISGDTQYF.

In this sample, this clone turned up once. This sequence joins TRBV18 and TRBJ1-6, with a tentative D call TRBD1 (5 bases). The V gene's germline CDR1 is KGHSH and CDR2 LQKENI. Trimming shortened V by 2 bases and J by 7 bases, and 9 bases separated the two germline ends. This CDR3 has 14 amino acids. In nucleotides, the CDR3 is TGTGCCAGCTCACCAGGGGGAGTGAATTCACCCCTCCACTTT. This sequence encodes CASSPGGVNSPLHF. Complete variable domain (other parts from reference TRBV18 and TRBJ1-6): NAGVMQNPRHLVRRRGQEARLRCSPMKGHSHVYWYRQLPEEGLKFMVYLQKENIIDESGMPKERFSAEFPKEGPSILRIQQVVRGDSAAYFCASSPGGVNSPLHFGNGTRLTVT.

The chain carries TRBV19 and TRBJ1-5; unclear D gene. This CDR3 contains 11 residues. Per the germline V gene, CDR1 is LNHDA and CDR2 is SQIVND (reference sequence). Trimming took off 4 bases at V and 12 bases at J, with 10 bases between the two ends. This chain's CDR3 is CASSTGLVQHF. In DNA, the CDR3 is TGTGCCAGTAGTACCGGCCTGGTCCAGCATTTT.